This TCR beta chain stems from a study of OX40 agonist ivuxolimab in advanced cancers. Study overall: Participants could have had prior anti-PD-1, anti-PD-L1 or anti-CTLA-4 therapy, and about 37% had some.

V dropped 4 bases and J dropped 7; count of bases not matched to a gene: 9. The germline CDR1 and CDR2 sequences are SGHAT and FQNNGV. The CDR3 is 14 residues long. Generated by immunoSEQ multiplex PCR, the TCRdb table keeps only in-frame clones and is missing some. The sample yields 50,000 to 65,000 clones, more than 80% seen once. The chain couples TRBV11-2 to TRBJ2-5; 7 nucleotides agree with TRBD2. Sequenced here: CD4+ or CD8+ T cells sorted from blood, sampled in a trial of the OX40 agonist ivuxolimab. This clonotype originated in an adult with an advanced solid tumor such as melanoma, head and neck, liver or kidney cancer. DNA of the CDR3: TGTGCCAGCAGCTCTCCCGGACTAGGAGGGACCCAGTACTTC. Amino acid sequence: CASSSPGLGGTQYF. The full variable domain, with the rest looked up from reference TRBV11-2 and TRBJ2-5, is EAGVAQSPRYKIIEKRQSVAFWCNPISGHATLYWYQQILGQGPKLLIQFQNNGVVDDSQLPKDRFSAERLKGVDSTLKIQPAKLEDSAVYLCASSSPGLGGTQYFGPGTRLLVL.